The rows below give T cell receptor beta chains drawn from one sample of a study of T-cell memory formation after mild COVID-19. MiXCR, applied by TCRdb to the 5' RACE reads, yields one record per CDR3 protein. The sample records roughly 190,000 distinct CDR3 sequences, 15% to 20% being singletons. The sample was PBMCs or a T cell subset sorted from them (not recorded which). Receptors were obtained from an adult woman who had mild COVID-19 (a few samples of this study predate the infection). Cell type and time point are not known. Each CDR3 is given with its conserved first and last residue.

v_call	cdr3_aa
TRBV24-1	CATSDPGVSYNEQFF
TRBV24-1	CATTYGYTF
TRBV20-1	CSARVGMNTEAFF
TRBV24-1	CATSAGYEQYF
TRBV5-1	CASSLDRAIYEQYF
TRBV6-5	CASSYSRRQGSPLHF
TRBV6-6	CASSYGRDTDTQYF
TRBV5-5	CASSGDIGRQFF
TRBV7-9	CASSSPGLKPPQETQYF
TRBV12-3/TRBV12-4	CASSWTGGDEKLFF
TRBV7-6	CASSLMSPGLGRKNEQFF
TRBV20-1	CSAIPENGYEQYF
TRBV2	CASSELATGRVNTEAFF
TRBV5-1	CASSFAGSGELFF
TRBV29-1	CSVFSPSSSYEQYF
TRBV27	CASSSSGGSKRTEAFF
TRBV18	CASSPAGGPSSYNEQFF
TRBV5-1	CASSLGESGGYTF
TRBV24-1	CATSDSRRANEKLFF
TRBV12-3/TRBV12-4	CASSLPGTGLNEQFF
TRBV5-1	CASSFDSGANVLTF
TRBV9	CASSVGHRSGNTIYF
TRBV20-1	CSAPFGGSSTDTQYF
TRBV3-1	CASSQYTGTGSSGNTIYF
TRBV7-3	CASSFNRVGANVLTF
TRBV7-2	CASSLAGASVTQYF
TRBV12-5	CASGTGSVAQGETQYF
TRBV7-2	CASTPSRGGATEAFF
TRBV7-8	CASSGDRGQPQHF
TRBV18	CASSRGLADGTDTQYF
TRBV5-4	CASSFGHLQETQYF
TRBV29-1	CSVEVGVRGETQYF
TRBV12-3/TRBV12-4	CASSPGDGKGETQYF
TRBV2	CASSEAALSSGGATDTQYF
TRBV29-1	CSVSSGTANEKLFF
TRBV2	CASSRSVGGGAETQYF
TRBV20-1	CSARKSERGTGELFF
TRBV12-3/TRBV12-4	CASSPQTGRYTEAFF
TRBV2	CASSENRAYEQYF
TRBV2	CASSVSVVNEQFF
TRBV5-1	CASRTGSGANVLTF
TRBV7-3	CASSPLAGGYNEQFF
TRBV6-2/TRBV6-3	CASKSILPEAFF
TRBV9	CASSENVGSPLHF
TRBV19	CATHTKGAAFF
TRBV7-2	CASSPDRVAGTGELFF